The next 5 T cell receptor beta chains were all read from a single sample in a study of cytomegalovirus exposure and HLA in healthy donors. It was with 60 Vbeta and 13 Jbeta primers that the PCR ran. Sequencing used immunoSEQ multiplex PCR; TCRdb keeps in-frame clones, though not all of them. The sample includes about 120,000 clones, around 70% of them seen just once. The sequenced sample consisted of PBMCs. These receptors were obtained from a man between 25 and 39 years old in good health and CMV-seropositive.

The chain is built from TRBV5-1 and TRBJ2-2; the D gene is possibly TRBD2 (6 bases). This CDR3 spans 16 amino acids. V gave up 5 bases and J gave up 0 bases, with 14 bases separating them. The germline V gene encodes CDR1 SGHRS and CDR2 YFSETQ. The CDR3 reads CASSAGLRSNTGELFF. CDR3 nucleotides: TGCGCCAGCAGTGCGGGGCTACGATCGAACACCGGGGAGCTGTTTTTT.

This clone has just a few counts. The genes are TRBV28 and TRBJ1-4; TRBD1 might be the D (5 bases). The germline CDR1 and CDR2 sequences are MDHEN and SYDVKM. Trimming left V 4 bases short and J 8 bases short, with 11 bases between. The CDR3 consists of 13 residues. CDR3: CASSWTSVEKLFF. The CDR3 DNA reads TGTGCCAGCAGTTGGACATCGGTGGAAAAACTGTTTTTT.

This chain uses TRBV6-4 with TRBJ2-1; maybe TRBD2 (6 bases). The CDR3 is 15 amino acids. The germline V gene has CDR1 MRHNA and CDR2 SNTAGT. Trimming pared 3 bases from V and 0 bases from J, leaving 9 bases between. The CDR3 nucleotides read TGTGCCAGCAGTGAAGTGGGGGGCTCCTACAATGAGCAGTTCTTC. As protein: CASSEVGGSYNEQFF.

The V call is TRBV30, the J call TRBJ1-2; D perhaps matches TRBD1 (5 bases). This CDR3 comprises 15 residues. Trimming took 5 bases from V and 6 from J, leaving 22 bases between them. The V gene's germline CDR1 is GTSNPN and CDR2 SVGIG (reference sequence). The CDR3 DNA is TGTGCCTGGGATAGACCGGGACTCACCCCGGATGGCTACACCTTC. Its protein product is CAWDRPGLTPDGYTF.

The chain employs TRBV5-1 and TRBJ2-5; perhaps TRBD1 as D (6 bases). Germline lookup yields CDR1 SGHRS and CDR2 YFSETQ. With 0 bases removed from V and 1 base from J, the gap between germline ends came to 10 bases. The CDR3 sequence is 15 residues long. In nucleotides, the CDR3 is TGCGCCAGCAGCTTGGTAACAGGGAGCCAAGAGACCCAGTACTTC. It is translated as CASSLVTGSQETQYF. The whole variable domain, filled in from reference TRBV5-1 and TRBJ2-5, reads KAGVTQTPRYLIKTRGQQVTLSCSPISGHRSVSWYQQTPGQGLQFLFEYFSETQRNKGNFPGRFSGRQFSNSRSEMNVSTLELGDSALYLCASSLVTGSQETQYFGPGTRLLVL.